This T cell receptor (beta chain) appears in the sequencing data of a study of patients and donors after allogeneic stem cell transplantation. V was pared by 0 bases and J by 4 bases, with 6 bases between. CDR1 and CDR2 from the germline V gene are DFQATT and SNEGSKA (reference sequence). The CDR3 covers 13 residues. This clonotype was detected only a few times. A single record per CDR3 protein comes from TCRdb applying MiXCR to the RT-PCR reads. Altogether over 150,000 distinct CDR3 sequences are present, approximately 31% being singletons, with the ten largest covering roughly 3%. The chain recombines TRBV20-1 with TRBJ2-2; D uncertain. Source material: blood, either unsorted or a sorted T cell fraction (not recorded which). This sequence originates from a human donor who was either an allogeneic HSCT recipient or a stem cell or donor lymphocyte infusion donor (not recorded which). It is not recorded whose cells these are; they may come from a transplant donor. As DNA, the CDR3 is TGCAGTGCTAGAGATCTAGGCACCGGGGAGCTGTTTTTT. It is translated as CSARDLGTGELFF.